This is a list of T cell receptor beta chains from one sample in a study of blood T cell repertoires in COVID-19. Using immunoSEQ multiplex PCR, the repertoire was profiled, and TCRdb retains in-frame clones only, with some absent. In the table there are about 150,000 clones, roughly 78% of which are singletons. Material for sequencing was peripheral blood. The receptors were sampled from a man aged 80 or over with acute or convalescent COVID-19. The CDR3 runs from the conserved cysteine through the conserved F or W. D genes are given only for firm matches. Size is stated for part of the rows, as once, few or many counts, or as a class when the clone is expanded.

D gene,clone size,V gene,J gene,CDR3 DNA,CDR3 protein
NA,few,TRBV30,TRBJ1-2,TGTGCCTGGAGTGCGACAGTGAACTATGGCTACACCTTC,CAWSATVNYGYTF
TRBD1,NA,TRBV19,TRBJ2-7,TGTGCCAGTAGTTGGGGCCCCGGACAGGGGCTCGCCTACGAGCAGTACTTC,CASSWGPGQGLAYEQYF
NA,NA,TRBV15,TRBJ2-7,TGTGCCACCAGCAGCCCCTGGGCGTTTGGGGAGCAGTACTTC,CATSSPWAFGEQYF
TRBD1,NA,TRBV6-5,TRBJ1-1,TGTGCCAGTAGGACAGGGATGAACACTGAAGCTTTCTTT,CASRTGMNTEAFF
NA,NA,TRBV7-2,TRBJ2-1,TGTGCCAGCAGCTTAGCCGCGACAAAAGCAAACAATGAGCAGTTCTTC,CASSLAATKANNEQFF
TRBD1,NA,TRBV7-2,TRBJ1-1,TGTGCCAGCAGCTTAGTATGGGACAGGGGGGACACTGAAGCTTTCTTT,CASSLVWDRGDTEAFF
TRBD1,NA,TRBV6-6,TRBJ1-1,TGTGCCAGCAGCTTCCGGACAGGGGTTGGGAACACTGAAGCTTTCTTT,CASSFRTGVGNTEAFF
TRBD1,few,TRBV11-3,TRBJ2-2,TGTGCCAGCAGCCCGACAGGGTGGGCTGACACCGGGGAGCTGTTTTTT,CASSPTGWADTGELFF
NA,NA,TRBV7-9,TRBJ2-3,TGTGCCAGCAGCTTAGAAAGGGGCCGAGATACGCAGTATTTT,CASSLERGRDTQYF
NA,NA,TRBV5-1,TRBJ1-6,TGCGCCAGCAGCTTGACAGTCTCCTATAATTCACCCCTCCACTTT,CASSLTVSYNSPLHF
TRBD2,NA,TRBV11-3,TRBJ2-1,TGTGCCAGCAGCTTAAGCCGGACTAGCGGCTACAATGAGCAGTTCTTC,CASSLSRTSGYNEQFF
TRBD1,few,TRBV12-5,TRBJ1-2,TGTGCTAGTGGTTTGGCCCCCGGGACAGGGGGTGTGACTGGCTACACCTTC,CASGLAPGTGGVTGYTF
NA,few,TRBV19,TRBJ1-1,TGTGCCAGTAGTGGGCAGGGGTACACTGAAGCTTTCTTT,CASSGQGYTEAFF
NA,NA,TRBV6-2/TRBV6-3,TRBJ1-2,TGTGCCAGCAGTTACCGTCAGGGGGGCTACACCTTC,CASSYRQGGYTF
NA,many,TRBV7-2,TRBJ1-2,TGTGCCAGCAGCCCAGGCCTAAGGGGCGAAGGTGGCTACACCTTC,CASSPGLRGEGGYTF
NA,few,TRBV27,TRBJ1-6,TGTGCCAGCAGTTTTATACCTAAAGCGTCACCCCTCCACTTT,CASSFIPKASPLHF
NA,NA,TRBV6-2/TRBV6-3,TRBJ1-5,TGTGCCAGCAGTTCCCGCCCGCGGGGGGGGGTCAATCAGCCCCAGCATTTT,CASSSRPRGGVNQPQHF
TRBD1,NA,TRBV3-1/TRBV3-2,TRBJ1-5,TGTGCCAGCAGCCACGGACAGGGGCATCAGCCCCAGCATTTT,CASSHGQGHQPQHF
TRBD2,NA,TRBV5-1,TRBJ2-7,TGCGCCAGCAGCTTGGGTAGCGGGGGACATAGCTCCTACGAGCAGTACTTC,CASSLGSGGHSSYEQYF
TRBD1,NA,TRBV14,TRBJ2-7,TGTGCCAGCAGCTCCGGGACAGGGACCCTCGAGCAGTACTTC,CASSSGTGTLEQYF
NA,NA,TRBV5-8,TRBJ1-4,TGTGCCACCAATGGGGGGGCGCATGAAAAACTGTTTTTT,CATNGGAHEKLFF
NA,NA,TRBV6-5,TRBJ1-1,TGTGCCAGCAGCCGTCTAGCGGACAGTCGGAAAGCTTTCTTT,CASSRLADSRKAFF
NA,NA,TRBV7-3,TRBJ1-1,TGTGCCAGCAGCTTAACTACAGGGACCACTGAAGCTTTCTTT,CASSLTTGTTEAFF
TRBD2,few,TRBV2,TRBJ2-2,TGTGCCAGCAGTCCTCCGGGGGGGCTGGCCGGGGAGCTGTTTTTT,CASSPPGGLAGELFF
TRBD1,NA,TRBV6-5,TRBJ2-1,TGTGCCAGCAGTTACCTATTGACAGGGGGCCATGAGCAGTTCTTC,CASSYLLTGGHEQFF
TRBD1,NA,TRBV10-3,TRBJ1-1,TGTGCCATCAGCCAGACAGGGGGCAACACTGAAGCTTTCTTT,CAISQTGGNTEAFF
TRBD1,NA,TRBV5-1,TRBJ2-1,TGCGCCAGCAGCTTACCACAGGGGTCCGCGTTTTCAGTCTTC,CASSLPQGSAFSVF
NA,few,TRBV5-8,TRBJ1-2,TGTGCCAGCAGCAAACCAGGAATCGCCCACTATGGCTACACCTTC,CASSKPGIAHYGYTF
NA,many,TRBV2,TRBJ1-3,TGTGCCAGCAGTGAAGCTGGCAACACCATATATTTT,CASSEAGNTIYF
TRBD1,once,TRBV6-2/TRBV6-3,TRBJ2-4,TGTGCCAGCAGTCCGGCCGGGACAGTAGCCAAAAACATTCAGTACTTC,CASSPAGTVAKNIQYF
NA,NA,TRBV10-3,TRBJ1-5,TGTGCCATCAGTGAGTCGGGCAGTAGCAATCAGCCCCAGCATTTT,CAISESGSSNQPQHF
NA,few,TRBV28,TRBJ1-6,TGTGCCAGCAGTCGACAGCTCTATAATTCACCCCTCCACTTT,CASSRQLYNSPLHF
TRBD1,few,TRBV19,TRBJ2-2,TGTGCCAGTAGTGGGACAGGGGGAGGCACCGGGGAGCTGTTTTTT,CASSGTGGGTGELFF
TRBD1,NA,TRBV12-5,TRBJ1-2,TGTGCTAGTGGTTTCCAACAGGGGGCAACTAACTATGGCTACACCTTC,CASGFQQGATNYGYTF
TRBD1,few,TRBV10-1,TRBJ1-1,TGCGCCAGCAGTGAGTCGTATCTGCGACAGGGGAAAAAGAGCACTGAAGCTTTCTTT,CASSESYLRQGKKSTEAFF
NA,NA,TRBV5-8,TRBJ1-5,TGTGCCAGCAGTCGCCAGGGGCCGGGGAGCAATCAGCCCCAGCATTTT,CASSRQGPGSNQPQHF
NA,NA,TRBV18,TRBJ2-7,TGTGCCAGCTCGATCGGGGGCGAGCAGTACTTC,CASSIGGEQYF
TRBD2,NA,TRBV19,TRBJ2-1,TGTGCCAGTAGTCCGCTAGCGGGGGGAACAGCTGAGCAGTTCTTC,CASSPLAGGTAEQFF
TRBD2,once,TRBV19,TRBJ2-7,TGTGCCAGTAGAATCAGTAGCGGGGGCTCCAGCTCCTACGAGCAGTACTTC,CASRISSGGSSSYEQYF
TRBD1,NA,TRBV5-6,TRBJ2-1,TGTGCCAGCAGTTCCTGGGCCGACAGGGCCGGCGATGAGCAGTTCTTC,CASSSWADRAGDEQFF
NA,NA,TRBV11-2,TRBJ1-2,TGTGCCAGCAGCTTAGAGATAGCAACTAACTATGGCTACACCTTC,CASSLEIATNYGYTF
TRBD1,NA,TRBV18,TRBJ1-1,TGTGCCAGCTCCCTGGGACAGATGAACACTGAAGCTTTCTTT,CASSLGQMNTEAFF
NA,NA,TRBV11-2,TRBJ1-6,TGTGCCAGCAGCTCTGGTCTCGGTCGGTTTAATTCACCCCTCCACTTT,CASSSGLGRFNSPLHF
NA,NA,TRBV30,TRBJ1-2,TGTGCCTGGAGTGGGGCAGATCGGATTTATGGCTACACCTTC,CAWSGADRIYGYTF
NA,NA,TRBV19,TRBJ1-4,TGTGCCACTACCGACAGTTATCGTGAAAAACTGTTTTTT,CATTDSYREKLFF
NA,NA,TRBV6-5,TRBJ2-1,TGTGCCAGCAGTCAAACAGGGCCGGGTGAGCAGTTCTTC,CASSQTGPGEQFF
TRBD2,NA,TRBV6-1,TRBJ2-3,TGTGCCAGCAGTGAATTTAGCGGGGGTAGCACAGATACGCAGTATTTT,CASSEFSGGSTDTQYF
NA,NA,TRBV6-1,TRBJ1-1,TGTGCCAGCAGTGAATATCGGGTCAACACTGAAGCTTTCTTT,CASSEYRVNTEAFF
TRBD2,NA,TRBV5-1,TRBJ2-7,TGCGCCAGCAGCTTGGGGGCGGGAGGTCCAGGTGAGCAGTACTTC,CASSLGAGGPGEQYF
NA,NA,TRBV18,TRBJ1-4,TGTGCCAGCTCACCAGGACAGTATAATGAAAAACTGTTTTTT,CASSPGQYNEKLFF
TRBD2,NA,TRBV27,TRBJ2-1,TGTGCCAGCAGACCAGCGAGGCTAGCGGGGGCTGGGGATGAGCAGTTCTTC,CASRPARLAGAGDEQFF
NA,NA,TRBV19,TRBJ2-1,TGTGCCAGTAGTATTTCTCCGACCGGGGATGAGCAGTTCTTC,CASSISPTGDEQFF
TRBD1,NA,TRBV3-1/TRBV3-2,TRBJ2-1,TGTGCCAGCAGCCCTGGACAGGGAAGAATCCATGAGCAGTTCTTC,CASSPGQGRIHEQFF
NA,NA,TRBV7-2,TRBJ1-5,TGTGCCAGCAGCTTGCGTCGGGGAGATCAGCCCCAGCATTTT,CASSLRRGDQPQHF
TRBD1,NA,TRBV29-1,TRBJ2-2,TGCAGCGTTGAAAAGGGACAGGGAGGTGACACCGGGGAGCTGTTTTTT,CSVEKGQGGDTGELFF
NA,many,TRBV12-3/TRBV12-4,TRBJ1-2,TGTGCCAGCAGATCGGGGGGAGGCGGCTACACCTTC,CASRSGGGGYTF
TRBD2,NA,TRBV11-2,TRBJ2-1,TGTGCCAGCAGCTTAGAGGGCGGGACTACCCTTACGGGTCAGCAGTTCTTC,CASSLEGGTTLTGQQFF